This T cell receptor beta chain was obtained from a study of shared clonotypes between healthy human individuals. Study background: Per donor, three plates held CD4 naive cells, three held CD4 memory, two held CD8 naive and one held CD8 memory.

The CDR3 covers 15 residues. V was shortened by 3 bases and J by 0 bases, with 9 bases between the two germline ends. Germline V gene sequence: CDR1 MDHEN, CDR2 SYDVKM. Generated by immunoSEQ multiplex PCR, the TCRdb table keeps only in-frame clones and is missing some. Of roughly 2.2 million clones in the sample, approximately 93% are singletons; the top ten hold under 0.45%. This clonotype originated in a man between 18 and 35 years old in good health. Some clones in this sample may be carry-over from other donors' samples. This chain connects TRBV28 to TRBJ2-1; no firm D call. What was sequenced was naive CD4+ T cells from PBMCs. Subset here: CD45RA+ positively selected. CDR3: CASSFRAFSYNEQFF. DNA of the CDR3: TGTGCCAGCAGTTTCCGGGCTTTCTCCTACAATGAGCAGTTCTTC. Filled out from reference TRBV28 and TRBJ2-1, the complete variable domain reads DVKVTQSSRYLVKRTGEKVFLECVQDMDHENMFWYRQDPGLGLRLIYFSYDVKMKEKGDIPEGYSVSREKKERFSLILESASTNQTSMYLCASSFRAFSYNEQFFGPGTRLTVL.